Following are 9 T cell receptor beta chains from one sample sequenced in a study of T cell changes during pregnancy in multiple sclerosis. Assay used: immunoSEQ multiplex PCR; TCRdb lists only in-frame clones, some missing. This table holds 29,000 or so clones, 75% to 90% found once. The sequencing here drew on CD8+ T cells from peripheral blood mononuclear cells, taken after pregnancy. All receptors derive from a female donor with multiple sclerosis, enrolled in a pregnancy study.

The V gene is TRBV27, the J gene TRBJ2-7; 10 bases are a match to TRBD2. V trimming: 3 bases; J trimming: 6 bases; junction bases outside the gene matches: 5. The germline CDR1 and CDR2 sequences are MNHEY and SMNVEV (reference sequence). The CDR3 has 14 residues. In DNA form, the CDR3 reads TGTGCCAGCAGTTTGGCTAGCGGGAGTGTCGAGCAGTACTTC. Translated: CASSLASGSVEQYF.

The rearrangement joins TRBV7-9 to TRBJ1-1; 7 bases map to TRBD1. This CDR3 has 15 residues. In germline, CDR1 is SEHNR, CDR2 FQNEAQ (reference sequence). J gave up 1 base and V 3 bases, and 5 bases lay outside the gene matches. The CDR3 region has the DNA TGTGCCAGCAGCTTGATGACAGGGTCGAACACTGAAGCTTTCTTT. Its protein is CASSLMTGSNTEAFF.

This clone has just one count. The V and J genes are TRBV25-1 and TRBJ2-7; D call uncertain. Trimming left V 2 bases short and J 0 bases short, with 8 bases between. Germline lookup yields CDR1 MGHDK and CDR2 SYGVNS. CDR3 size: 14 residues. CDR3 amino acids: CASSESRVSYEQYF. The CDR3 nucleotides are TGTGCCAGCAGTGAAAGTCGGGTCTCCTACGAGCAGTACTTC.

The gene calls are TRBV28 and TRBJ2-2; D perhaps matches TRBD2 (6 bases). The CDR3 covers 17 residues. V was trimmed by 3 bases and J by 3 bases, leaving 17 bases between them. Germline V CDR1 and CDR2: MDHEN, SYDVKM. In DNA form, the CDR3 reads TGTGCCAGCAGTTTCTTATCCCTGGCGGGGCACACCGGGGAGCTGTTTTTT. Translated, it gives CASSFLSLAGHTGELFF.

V usage is TRBV6-5 and J usage is TRBJ2-1, with 11 positions matching TRBD2. This CDR3 comprises 15 residues. Looked up from germline, CDR1 is MNHEY and CDR2 is SVGAGI. V lost 2 bases, J lost 6 bases, and 3 bases stayed unmatched. CDR3 protein: CASSYTLAGGNEQFF. The CDR3 DNA is TGTGCCAGCAGTTACACCCTAGCGGGAGGCAATGAGCAGTTCTTC.

V usage is TRBV4-1 and J usage is TRBJ1-5, with D perhaps matching TRBD1 (5 bases). Germline CDR1 reads MGHRA; CDR2 reads YSYEKL. V lost 0 bases and J lost 6, with 12 bases in between. The CDR3 runs 15 residues. CDR3 protein: CASSQEPRVSQPQHF. The CDR3 DNA sequence: TGCGCCAGCAGCCAAGAACCCAGGGTGAGTCAGCCCCAGCATTTT.

In its sample, this clone was seen once. The chain is built from TRBV19 and TRBJ2-1, with 8 bases aligning to TRBD2. From germline, CDR1 is LNHDA and CDR2 SQIVND (reference sequence). CDR3 size: 14 residues. V dropped 5 bases and J dropped 12; count of bases not matched to a gene: 12. This CDR3 reads CASSLGTSALGQFF. CDR3 nucleotide sequence: TGTGCCAGTAGTCTCGGGACTAGTGCCCTTGGGCAGTTCTTC.

The chain recombines TRBV6-5 with TRBJ1-6; 7 bases map to TRBD1. CDR1 and CDR2 from the germline V gene are MNHEY and SVGAGI. V shed 0 bases and J 7 bases; nucleotides not matched to a gene: 6. The CDR3 has 16 amino acids. CDR3 in DNA: TGTGCCAGCAGTTACTCGCCAGGGGGAGTCAATTCACCCCTCCACTTT. Translated: CASSYSPGGVNSPLHF.

The chain combines TRBV5-6 with TRBJ2-6, with TRBD2 as a possible D gene (5 bases). The germline V gene has CDR1 SGHDT and CDR2 YYEEEE. Trimming pared 4 bases from V and 12 bases from J, leaving 11 bases between. The length of the CDR3 is 12 residues. CDR3 DNA: TGTGCCAGCAGCCCCGAGGGTCGCGTCCTGACTTTC. Translation: CASSPEGRVLTF.